This TCR beta chain is drawn from a study of cytotoxic CD8 clonotypes in ibrutinib-treated CLL. As input for TCR beta libraries, around 2.1 micrograms of genomic DNA came from cryopreserved PBMCs. The intended depth for sequencing was 1 in 200,000 to 1 in 1 million T cells. Assay used: immunoSEQ multiplex PCR; TCRdb lists only in-frame clones, some missing. This table holds 150,000 or so clones, less than 85% found once. Specimen: PBMCs, collected after 24 months of ibrutinib treatment. The TCR originated in a human donor with chronic lymphocytic leukemia.

The CDR3 region is CASSFPGAFSEQYF. The CDR3, as DNA: TGTGCCAGCAGCTTCCCGGGAGCTTTTTCCGAGCAGTACTTC. The chain recombines TRBV7-2 with TRBJ2-7, with TRBD2 as a possible D gene (6 bases). V lost 3 bases and J 6 bases, leaving 15 bases between the germline ends. Germline CDR1 and CDR2: SGHTA and FQGNSA. This CDR3 spans 14 amino acids.